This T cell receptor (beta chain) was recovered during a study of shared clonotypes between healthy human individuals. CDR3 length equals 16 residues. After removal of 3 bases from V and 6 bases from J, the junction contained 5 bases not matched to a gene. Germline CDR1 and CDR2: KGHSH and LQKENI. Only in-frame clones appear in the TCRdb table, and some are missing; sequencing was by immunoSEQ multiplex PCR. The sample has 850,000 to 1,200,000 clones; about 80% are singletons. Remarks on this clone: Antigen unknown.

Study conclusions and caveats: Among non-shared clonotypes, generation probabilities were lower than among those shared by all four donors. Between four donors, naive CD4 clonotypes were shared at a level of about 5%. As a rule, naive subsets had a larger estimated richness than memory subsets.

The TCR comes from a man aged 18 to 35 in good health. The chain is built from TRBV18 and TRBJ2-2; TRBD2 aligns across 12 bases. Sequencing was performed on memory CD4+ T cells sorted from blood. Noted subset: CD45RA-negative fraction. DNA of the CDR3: TGTGCCAGCTCACCGGTACTAGCGGGAGGAGCCGGGGAGCTGTTTTTT. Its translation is CASSPVLAGGAGELFF.